This TCR beta chain was found in a study of blood T cell repertoires in COVID-19. Study summary: Sites across the United States, Italy and Spain contributed samples from acute and convalescent COVID-19.

This clone was detected once. The CDR3 length is 14 residues. Germline V lookup: CDR1 SGDLS, CDR2 YYNGEE. Trimming removed 3 bases from V and 12 bases from J; junction bases left unmatched: 9. In the study's own analysis: The assay estimated nucleated cells by amplifying reference gene primers. The data were produced by immunoSEQ multiplex PCR, yet TCRdb's version contains in-frame clones alone and is incomplete. V and J calls and clone size are given by that table; D and trimming were obtained from the DNA. The sample shows 150,000 to 200,000 clones, approximately 86% of them seen only once. V and J are TRBV9 and TRBJ1-1, with 12 bases aligning to TRBD1. The source material was peripheral blood. This clonotype was sampled from a man over 45 with active or convalescent COVID-19. Here the CDR3 DNA reads TGTGCCAGCAGCGCCACCGGGACAGGGGGCCGGTCTTTCTTT. Its translation is CASSATGTGGRSFF.